These 21 T cell receptor beta chains were all obtained from the same sample, sequenced in a study of shared clonotypes between healthy human individuals. The table came from immunoSEQ multiplex PCR; TCRdb's copy has only in-frame clones and leaves some out. The table lists about 2 million clones, about 94% of them singletons, with 0.9% to 1.3% in the top ten. Cells designated naive CD8 were CD45RO-negative and were positively selected for CCR7, with terminally differentiated effector memory CD45RA+ cells excluded. Material: naive CD8+ T cells sorted from blood. Every receptor here comes from a man younger than 35 in good health.

The CDR3 DNA is TGTGCCAGCAGTGACCCGGCAGGGGGGCCAACTGAAGCTTTCTTT. It encodes CASSDPAGGPTEAFF. The J gene is TRBJ1-1, the V gene TRBV2; 7 bases map to TRBD1. From germline, CDR1 is SNHLY and CDR2 FYNNEI. This CDR3 spans 15 amino acids. Trimming took 3 bases from V and 5 from J; bases not matched to a gene: 9.

The V and J genes are TRBV6-5 and TRBJ2-7; perhaps TRBD2 as D (6 bases). There are 14 residues in the CDR3. V gave up 6 bases and J gave up 0 bases, with 12 bases separating them. The germline gives CDR1 MNHEY, CDR2 SVGAGI. The CDR3 DNA follows: TGTGCCAGCAGCACCGGGACTCTCTCCTACGAGCAGTACTTC. Translating it yields CASSTGTLSYEQYF.

The gene calls are TRBV29-1 and TRBJ2-7, with D uncertain. The V end was cut by 5 bases, the J end by 4 bases, with 15 bases between. There are 13 residues in the CDR3. CDR1 SQVTM and CDR2 ANQGSEA come from the germline V gene. The CDR3 loop is CSVSDSYDYEQYF. The CDR3 region has the DNA TGCAGCGTTTCCGATAGCTACGATTACGAGCAGTACTTC.

The J gene is TRBJ2-7, the V gene TRBV5-5; no clear D. Trimming shortened V by 0 bases and J by 2 bases, and 9 bases separated the two germline ends. This CDR3 is 14 amino acids long. The germline V gene has CDR1 SGHKS and CDR2 YYEKEE (reference sequence). CDR3 coding DNA: TGTGCCAGCAGCTTGGACGTTCCAACCTACGAGCAGTACTTC. Its translation is CASSLDVPTYEQYF.

As regards this clone: This specimen includes other DNA sequences encoding the same CDR3. The chain recombines TRBV9 with TRBJ1-1, with TRBD1 matching over 7 bases. CDR1 is SGDLS and CDR2 is YYNGEE in the germline V gene. The CDR3 contains 14 residues. With 3 bases clipped from V and 0 bases from J, the junction kept 2 bases outside the gene matches. The CDR3 protein is CASSGTGMNTEAFF. Written as DNA, the CDR3 is TGTGCCAGCAGCGGGACAGGTATGAACACTGAAGCTTTCTTT.

The chain is built from TRBV19 and TRBJ1-5; D uncertain. The germline V gene has CDR1 LNHDA and CDR2 SQIVND (reference sequence). There are 12 residues in the CDR3. Trimming stripped 5 bases from V and 3 bases from J, with 5 bases between. The CDR3 DNA reads TGTGCCAGTAGTGAGCACAATCAGCCCCAGCATTTT. Protein sequence: CASSEHNQPQHF.

The J gene is TRBJ2-5, the V gene TRBV7-2; D gene ambiguous. Germline V gives CDR1 SGHTA, CDR2 FQGNSA. The CDR3 runs 15 residues. V lost 0 bases, J lost 2 bases, and 10 bases lay in between. This CDR3 reads CASSLALWQQETQYF. The CDR3 coding sequence is TGTGCCAGCAGCTTAGCGCTTTGGCAGCAAGAGACCCAGTACTTC.

The V and J genes are TRBV2 and TRBJ2-7; D is uncertain. The ends were cut back, 6 bases at V and 5 bases at J, with 17 bases in the middle. Per the germline V gene, CDR1 is SNHLY and CDR2 is FYNNEI. The CDR3 has 14 residues. The CDR3 sequence: CASSHTPFRDEQYF. The CDR3 DNA is TGTGCCAGCAGCCACACCCCTTTTAGGGACGAGCAGTACTTC.

The V call is TRBV4-1, the J call TRBJ1-1, with D unclear. The V end was cut by 4 bases, the J end by 5 bases, with 11 bases between. From germline, CDR1 is MGHRA and CDR2 YSYEKL. This CDR3 is built from 13 residues. CDR3 bases: TGCGCCAGCAGCCCCGTCGGTCTGACTGAAGCTTTCTTT. Protein sequence: CASSPVGLTEAFF.

CDR3 in DNA: TGTGCCAGCAGCGGGAACCGGGACAGAGATACCTTTAACTATGGCTACACCTTC. This codes for CASSGNRDRDTFNYGYTF. The V call is TRBV9, the J call TRBJ1-2; TRBD1 matches at 7 bases. The germline V gene encodes CDR1 SGDLS and CDR2 YYNGEE. The CDR3 runs 18 residues. The V gene end was trimmed by 3 bases and the J gene end by 1 base; junction bases not matched to a gene: 15.

On this clone itself: Other nucleotide sequences in the sample specify the same CDR3. The genes are TRBV27 and TRBJ2-7; TRBD2 aligns across 9 bases. The CDR3 sequence is 14 residues long. The trim removed 4 bases at V and 5 bases at J, leaving 6 bases unmatched. Germline loops: CDR1 MNHEY, CDR2 SMNVEV (reference sequence). The CDR3 DNA reads TGTGCCAGCAGTTCCCTCGCGGGGGGGAACGAGCAGTACTTC. It translates to CASSSLAGGNEQYF.

V gene TRBV14 combines with J gene TRBJ2-2, with 16 bases fitting TRBD2. CDR1 is SGHDN, CDR2 FVKESK, per germline. Germline trimming cut 5 bases from V and 3 bases from J; bases unmatched to any gene: 12. The CDR3 is 20 residues long. The CDR3 here is CASSYGTSGGAAWDTGELFF. CDR3 in DNA: TGTGCCAGCAGCTACGGGACTAGCGGGGGGGCAGCCTGGGACACCGGGGAGCTGTTTTTT.

This clone appeared once. The gene calls are TRBV5-4 and TRBJ1-2; D unresolved. Germline V gene sequence: CDR1 SGHNT, CDR2 YYREEE (reference sequence). V was shortened by 4 bases and J by 4 bases, with 20 bases between the two germline ends. The CDR3 is 16 amino acids. CDR3 in amino acids: CASSPFLEGGGYGYTF. CDR3 nucleotides: TGTGCCAGCAGCCCCTTTTTGGAGGGAGGAGGCTATGGCTACACCTTC.

The V call is TRBV29-1, the J call TRBJ2-2; possibly TRBD1 for D (6 bases). There are 11 residues in the CDR3. CDR1 is SQVTM and CDR2 is ANQGSEA in the germline V gene. V lost 7 bases, J lost 7 bases, and 10 bases lay in between. The CDR3 coding sequence is TGCAGCGCTCAGGGGAACGGGGAGCTGTTTTTT. Protein product: CSAQGNGELFF.

J is TRBJ2-2 and V is TRBV28; D is ambiguous. The CDR3 contains 14 residues. V lost 6 bases to trimming and J lost 5 bases, with 13 bases between them. The V gene's germline CDR1 is MDHEN and CDR2 SYDVKM. CDR3 in amino acids: CASSLTDETGELFF. CDR3 DNA sequence: TGTGCCAGCAGCCTCACGGATGAAACCGGGGAGCTGTTTTTT. The variable domain in full, with the rest retrieved from reference TRBV28 and TRBJ2-2, is DVKVTQSSRYLVKRTGEKVFLECVQDMDHENMFWYRQDPGLGLRLIYFSYDVKMKEKGDIPEGYSVSREKKERFSLILESASTNQTSMYLCASSLTDETGELFFGEGSRLTVL.

For the CDR3, the DNA is TGTGCCAGCAGTTACTCGACAGACGAAGAGACCCAGTACTTC. Its protein product is CASSYSTDEETQYF. This chain uses TRBV6-5 with TRBJ2-5, with D tentatively TRBD1 (5 bases). V was shortened by 0 bases and J by 3 bases, with 8 bases between the two germline ends. The CDR3 runs to 14 residues. Looked up from germline, CDR1 is MNHEY and CDR2 is SVGAGI.

With respect to this clone: Other DNA sequences from this sample encode an identical CDR3 as well. The chain uses TRBV4-1 and TRBJ2-5; no definite D call. The germline gives CDR1 MGHRA, CDR2 YSYEKL. The CDR3 extends over 13 amino acids. Trimming cost V 1 base and J 5 bases, with 8 bases left between them. The CDR3 DNA is TGCGCCAGCAGCCAAGGTCTCCGCGAGACCCAGTACTTC. It codes for CASSQGLRETQYF.

The chain joins TRBV27 to TRBJ2-7; TRBD2 agrees at 7 bases. Germline trimming cut 0 bases from V and 3 bases from J; bases unmatched to any gene: 11. Germline V CDR1 and CDR2: MNHEY, SMNVEV (reference sequence). This CDR3 region has 17 residues. The CDR3 here is CASSLSLDWGGFYEQYF. The CDR3 bases are TGTGCCAGCAGTTTATCGTTAGACTGGGGGGGATTCTACGAGCAGTACTTC.

The rearrangement uses TRBV29-1 and TRBJ2-1; tentatively, D is TRBD1 (7 bases). CDR3 length: 15 amino acids. In germline, CDR1 is SQVTM, CDR2 ANQGSEA. With 3 bases removed from V and 2 bases from J, the gap between germline ends came to 14 bases. The CDR3: CSVDLEGTAYNEQFF. The DNA for the CDR3 is TGCAGCGTTGATTTGGAGGGGACAGCCTACAATGAGCAGTTCTTC.

This rearrangement joins TRBV6-1 to TRBJ2-2, with TRBD2 identical over 10 bases. J lost 1 base, V lost 7 bases, and 6 bases had no gene match. This CDR3 region has 16 residues. The germline V gene encodes CDR1 MNHNS and CDR2 SASEGT. The CDR3 is CASNVAGGLNTGELFF. The CDR3 nucleotides are TGTGCCAGCAATGTAGCGGGGGGTTTGAACACCGGGGAGCTGTTTTTT.

This clone was recorded only once. This same CDR3 is encoded by further DNA sequences in the sample. V gene TRBV5-5 combines with J gene TRBJ2-7, with D hard to call. CDR3 length: 13 residues. Germline V gives CDR1 SGHKS, CDR2 YYEKEE (reference sequence). V shed 0 bases and J shed 1 base, with 5 bases lying between them. The CDR3 DNA reads TGTGCCAGCAGCTTGGAGGGTTCCTACGAGCAGTACTTC. This sequence encodes CASSLEGSYEQYF.